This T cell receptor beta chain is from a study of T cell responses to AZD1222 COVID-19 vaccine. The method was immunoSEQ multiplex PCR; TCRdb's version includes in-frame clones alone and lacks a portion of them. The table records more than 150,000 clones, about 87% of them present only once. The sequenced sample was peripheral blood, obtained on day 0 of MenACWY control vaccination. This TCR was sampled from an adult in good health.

CDR3 sequence (DNA): TGTGCCAGCAGCTTGTCAACGGAGCTGTTTTTT. Protein product: CASSLSTELFF. The rearrangement joins TRBV11-2 to TRBJ2-2; D not certain. V dropped 3 bases and J dropped 10 bases, with 6 bases sitting between them. This CDR3 has 11 amino acids. CDR1 is SGHAT, CDR2 FQNNGV, per germline.